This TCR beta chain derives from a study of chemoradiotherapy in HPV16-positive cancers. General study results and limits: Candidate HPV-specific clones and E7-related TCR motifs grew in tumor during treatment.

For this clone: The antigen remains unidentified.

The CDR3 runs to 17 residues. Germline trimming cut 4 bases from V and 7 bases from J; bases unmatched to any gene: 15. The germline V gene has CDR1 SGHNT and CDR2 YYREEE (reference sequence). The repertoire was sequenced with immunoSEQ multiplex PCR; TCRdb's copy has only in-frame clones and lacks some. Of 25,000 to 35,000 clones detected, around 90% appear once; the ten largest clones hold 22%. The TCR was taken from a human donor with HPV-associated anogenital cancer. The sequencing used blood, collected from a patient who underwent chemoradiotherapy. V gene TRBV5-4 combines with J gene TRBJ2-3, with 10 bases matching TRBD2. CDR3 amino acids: CASSPPGSGRLLNTQYF. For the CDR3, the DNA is TGTGCCAGCAGCCCCCCCGGTAGCGGGAGGCTTCTTAATACGCAGTATTTT.